This TCR beta chain was identified in a study of blood T cells in healthy people across ages. CDR1 is SGHTA and CDR2 is FQGNSA in the germline V gene. V lost 1 base to trimming and J lost 9 bases, with 10 bases between them. This CDR3 is built from 14 residues. Together with a sample-barcoded 5' primer, a J-beta primer mix was included in a second PCR lasting roughly 6 to 12 cycles. Each CDR3 protein gets one entry after TCRdb re-called the 5' RACE reads with MiXCR. In the table there are around 1,000,000 distinct CDR3 sequences, approximately 25% of which are singletons. Donation came from healthy Caucasian individuals in Russia who were aged 6 to 90. Every sample had a minimum of 6.5 million PBMCs isolated. Study results and limitations: TCR beta diversity per million T cells fell roughly linearly with age.

With respect to this clonotype: What it binds is not known.

These same data were also listed under a study on T cells of mothers and their children. In that study: Per child, around 3 million TCR beta CDR3 reads were obtained, against over 9 million per mother.

The chain uses TRBV7-2 and TRBJ1-6; possible D gene TRBD1, 5 bases. The sequenced sample consisted of blood. This TCR was recovered from a girl aged 2 to 10 in good health. CDR3: CASSLVAGTSPLHF. In nucleotides, the CDR3 is TGTGCCAGCAGCTTAGTCGCTGGGACTTCACCCCTCCACTTT.